Sequencing of this TCR beta chain was carried out in a study of blood T cell repertoires in COVID-19. About the study: The study drew acute and convalescent COVID-19 samples from the United States, Italy and Spain.

Followed longitudinally, the Seattle patients had been enrolled during active infection. In the study's own analysis: Reference gene primer amplification in the assay estimated nucleated cell counts. Produced via immunoSEQ multiplex PCR; TCRdb's table is partial and in-frame only. V, J and clone size reflect that table, while D and trimming were determined from the DNA. The data hold almost 350,000 clones, with roughly nine tenths observed a single time. J was trimmed by 3 bases and V by 3 bases; bases with no gene match: 9. The germline gives CDR1 MNHEY, CDR2 SMNVEV (reference sequence). This CDR3 contains 17 residues.

The origin of this receptor is a woman in her sixties with COVID-19, enrolled during active disease. Sequencing input: peripheral blood. This chain joins TRBV27 and TRBJ1-1, with 11 nucleotides matching TRBD1. The CDR3 DNA is TGTGCCAGCAGTTTGCGGAGGACAGGGGGCTTGGACACTGAAGCTTTCTTT. Its translation: CASSLRRTGGLDTEAFF.